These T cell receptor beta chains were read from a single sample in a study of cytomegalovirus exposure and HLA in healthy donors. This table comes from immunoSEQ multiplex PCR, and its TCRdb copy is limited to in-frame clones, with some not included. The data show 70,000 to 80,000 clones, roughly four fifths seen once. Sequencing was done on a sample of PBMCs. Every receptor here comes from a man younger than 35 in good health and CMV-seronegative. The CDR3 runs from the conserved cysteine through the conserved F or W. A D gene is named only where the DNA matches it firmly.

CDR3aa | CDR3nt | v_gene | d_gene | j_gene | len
CASSRIGEGGYGYTF | TGCGCCAGCAGCCGGATAGGGGAGGGTGGCTATGGCTACACCTTC | TRBV4-1 | NA | TRBJ1-2 | 15
CAIRDSMNTEAFF | TGTGCCATCAGAGACAGCATGAACACTGAAGCTTTCTTT | TRBV10-3 | NA | TRBJ1-1 | 13
CASSLGTVSSYEQYF | TGTGCCAGCAGCTTAGGGACAGTGAGCTCCTACGAGCAGTACTTC | TRBV11-2 | NA | TRBJ2-7 | 15
CASSQGPNRGPSETQYF | TGTGCCAGCAGCCAAGGGCCCAACAGGGGGCCCTCAGAGACCCAGTACTTC | TRBV11-3 | TRBD1 | TRBJ2-5 | 17
CASSLARERELFF | TGTGCCAGCAGCTTGGCGCGGGAAAGGGAGCTGTTTTTT | TRBV5-4 | NA | TRBJ2-2 | 13
CASGDRGQETQYF | TGTGCCAGCGGAGACAGAGGACAAGAGACCCAGTACTTC | TRBV6-1 | NA | TRBJ2-5 | 13
CASSFGGRLSSYNEQFF | TGTGCCAGCAGCTTTGGCGGGAGGCTAAGCTCCTACAATGAGCAGTTCTTC | TRBV5-4 | TRBD2 | TRBJ2-1 | 17
CASSLRVGITGTYNEQFF | TGTGCCAGCAGCTTGCGGGTAGGAATTACAGGAACCTACAATGAGCAGTTCTTC | TRBV5-6 | NA | TRBJ2-1 | 18
CASSLRANYGYTF | TGTGCCAGCAGCCTCCGGGCTAACTATGGCTACACCTTC | TRBV7-2 | NA | TRBJ1-2 | 13
CATSRERGGHNEQFF | TGTGCCACCAGCAGGGAGCGGGGGGGACACAATGAGCAGTTCTTC | TRBV15 | TRBD2 | TRBJ2-1 | 15
CASSSDPGTGTPEQYF | TGTGCCAGCAGCTCGGACCCCGGGACTGGTACCCCAGAGCAGTACTTC | TRBV7-9 | NA | TRBJ2-7 | 16
CASSHSPGTGYYGYTF | TGTGCCAGCAGTCACTCACCCGGGACAGGATACTATGGCTACACCTTC | TRBV7-6 | TRBD1 | TRBJ1-2 | 16
CAWSVPGMYGYTF | TGTGCCTGGAGTGTACCGGGGATGTATGGCTACACCTTC | TRBV30 | NA | TRBJ1-2 | 13